This is a list of T cell receptor beta chains from one sample in a study of blood T cell repertoires in COVID-19. This table comes from immunoSEQ multiplex PCR, and its TCRdb copy is limited to in-frame clones, with some not included. The sample lists 200,000 to 250,000 clones; over 75% were seen once. Sample: PBMCs or T cells enriched from blood (not recorded which). The receptors originated from a woman younger than 45 who had been exposed to COVID-19. Both conserved end residues are trimmed from each CDR3. Fields, in order: D gene, CDR3 length, V gene, CDR3 protein. The D gene is left open where the match is weak.

d_call: -; cdr3_length: 14; v_call: TRBV7-9; cdr3_aa: ASSFGLDRYNSPLH
d_call: -; cdr3_length: 11; v_call: TRBV14; cdr3_aa: ASSQKVRTGLL
d_call: -; cdr3_length: 15; v_call: TRBV3-1/TRBV3-2; cdr3_aa: ASSQESIGGLNTEAF
d_call: TRBD1; cdr3_length: 11; v_call: TRBV18; cdr3_aa: ASSPEQGYEQY
d_call: TRBD1; cdr3_length: 12; v_call: TRBV7-3; cdr3_aa: ASSLTGTGGGYT
d_call: TRBD1; cdr3_length: 13; v_call: TRBV5-1; cdr3_aa: ASSGRTGFKNEQY
d_call: -; cdr3_length: 16; v_call: TRBV24-1; cdr3_aa: ATSDLGDTYSGANVLT
d_call: TRBD2; cdr3_length: 9; v_call: TRBV10-2; cdr3_aa: ASTSGIEQF
d_call: TRBD2; cdr3_length: 16; v_call: TRBV4-2; cdr3_aa: ASSQLAGGGTSTDTQY
d_call: -; cdr3_length: 13; v_call: TRBV13; cdr3_aa: ASSSRTASGNTIY
d_call: -; cdr3_length: 15; v_call: TRBV11-2; cdr3_aa: ASSSWGGRRHNYGYT
d_call: -; cdr3_length: 13; v_call: TRBV6-7; cdr3_aa: ASSRPGVGKEKLF
d_call: TRBD2; cdr3_length: 12; v_call: TRBV9; cdr3_aa: ASSAGSGRNEQF
d_call: TRBD2; cdr3_length: 13; v_call: TRBV7-8; cdr3_aa: ASSFPGTSGYEQY
d_call: TRBD2; cdr3_length: 17; v_call: TRBV5-1; cdr3_aa: ASSLGLLPGLANRNEQF
d_call: -; cdr3_length: 14; v_call: TRBV5-1; cdr3_aa: ASSLRLGRGHTEAF
d_call: -; cdr3_length: 15; v_call: TRBV6-1; cdr3_aa: ASSDREHRPLGTEAF
d_call: TRBD2; cdr3_length: 13; v_call: TRBV4-2; cdr3_aa: ASSQAGGGADTQY
d_call: TRBD1; cdr3_length: 13; v_call: TRBV2; cdr3_aa: ASSTTGAQNYGYT
d_call: -; cdr3_length: 13; v_call: TRBV10-3; cdr3_aa: AIRGINRAGETQY
d_call: -; cdr3_length: 13; v_call: TRBV4-2; cdr3_aa: ASSLGSAGMGEQY
d_call: -; cdr3_length: 13; v_call: TRBV7-9; cdr3_aa: ASSLGWGTDTEAF
d_call: -; cdr3_length: 11; v_call: TRBV18; cdr3_aa: ASSRSRGSDCF
d_call: TRBD2; cdr3_length: 14; v_call: TRBV27; cdr3_aa: ASSSGRLAGINEQY
d_call: TRBD1; cdr3_length: 12; v_call: TRBV2; cdr3_aa: ASSETGIGTEAF
d_call: TRBD2; cdr3_length: 14; v_call: TRBV2; cdr3_aa: AITSGGFSGANVLT